Shown below are 30 T cell receptor beta chains from a single sample sequenced in a study of blood T cell repertoires in COVID-19. Sequenced by immunoSEQ multiplex PCR; TCRdb stores in-frame clones only, minus some. The profile shows about 110,000 clones, 88% of them singletons. Source material: peripheral blood. Receptor source: a human donor in a cohort sampled during active COVID-19.

This clone showed up just a few times. The DNA for the CDR3 is TGTGCCAGCAGCTCCGGGACGGGACTGGATGGCTACACCTTC. This codes for CASSSGTGLDGYTF. The rearrangement links TRBV5-8 to TRBJ1-2; a possible D gene is TRBD1 (5 bases). The ends were cut back, 3 bases at V and 6 bases at J, with 15 bases in the middle. The germline V gene has CDR1 SGHTS and CDR2 YDEGEE. This CDR3 has 14 amino acids.

This sequence joins TRBV5-1 and TRBJ2-7, with a possible D match to TRBD2 (6 bases). CDR3 length equals 14 residues. Germline V CDR1 and CDR2: SGHRS, YFSETQ. V lost 5 bases, J lost 6 bases, and 18 bases lay in between. CDR3 bases: TGCGCCAGCAGGCCTCAGGACTACGACTCCGAGCAGTACTTC. Protein: CASRPQDYDSEQYF.

The rearrangement uses TRBV6-1 and TRBJ2-3, with D possibly TRBD1 on 6 matching bases. CDR1 is MNHNS, CDR2 SASEGT, per germline. V was clipped by 3 bases and J by 4 bases, with 14 bases between them. The CDR3 sequence is 15 residues long. This CDR3 reads CASSDRGARADTQYF. CDR3 nucleotide sequence: TGTGCCAGCAGTGACAGGGGCGCCCGGGCAGATACGCAGTATTTT.

This chain links TRBV25-1 with TRBJ2-7; 12 bases match TRBD1. With 4 bases clipped from V and 2 bases from J, the junction kept 3 bases outside the gene matches. CDR3 length: 15 residues. Looked up from germline, CDR1 is MGHDK and CDR2 is SYGVNS. The CDR3 DNA sequence: TGTGCCAGCAGTGGGGGGGACAGGGGGCCCTACGAGCAGTACTTC. This encodes CASSGGDRGPYEQYF.

The V call is TRBV7-9, the J call TRBJ2-3; no firm D call. In germline, CDR1 is SEHNR, CDR2 FQNEAQ (reference sequence). The length of the CDR3 is 13 residues. Trimming removed 5 bases at V and 4 bases at J, with 10 bases between. DNA for the CDR3: TGTGCCAGCAGCCCCGTCCCCCCAGATACGCAGTATTTT. Translated: CASSPVPPDTQYF.

J is TRBJ1-2 and V is TRBV6-5, with 8 positions matching TRBD1. Unmatched junction bases numbered 7, after V lost 5 bases and J lost 2 bases. This CDR3 spans 15 amino acids. Germline lookup yields CDR1 MNHEY and CDR2 SVGAGI. CDR3 residues: CASSLWTGQNYGYTF. In DNA, the CDR3 is TGTGCCAGCAGTCTCTGGACAGGGCAGAACTATGGCTACACCTTC.

The sample holds one count of this clone. V usage is TRBV9 and J usage is TRBJ2-1; 14 bases are a match to TRBD2. Trimming removed 4 bases from V and 0 bases from J; junction bases left unmatched: 3. This CDR3 spans 17 amino acids. Germline loops: CDR1 SGDLS, CDR2 YYNGEE. Here the CDR3 reads CASSSGTSGSSYNEQFF. The CDR3 nucleotides are TGTGCCAGCAGCTCGGGGACTAGCGGGAGCTCCTACAATGAGCAGTTCTTC.

This clone appeared once. J is TRBJ1-1 and V is TRBV19; D gene ambiguous. Between the trimmed V and J ends, which lost 3 bases and 5 bases, there was a span of 13 bases. Germline CDR1 is LNHDA and CDR2 is SQIVND (reference sequence). The CDR3 is made up of 14 amino acids. This chain's CDR3 is CASSMISRGTEAFF. The CDR3 DNA reads TGTGCCAGTAGTATGATCTCTCGGGGAACTGAAGCTTTCTTT.

The rearrangement joins TRBV27 to TRBJ2-3; D is undetermined. The CDR3 covers 13 residues. The V gene's germline CDR1 is MNHEY and CDR2 SMNVEV (reference sequence). Trimming removed 7 bases from V and 2 bases from J, with 10 bases in between. The CDR3 region is CASTRLPTDTQYF. The CDR3 DNA reads as TGTGCCAGCACGAGACTTCCCACAGATACGCAGTATTTT.

The rearrangement uses TRBV18 and TRBJ2-1, with TRBD1 matching 8 bases. V gave up 1 base and J gave up 4 bases; unmatched junction bases: 9. Germline CDR1 is KGHSH and CDR2 is LQKENI. The CDR3 is 17 residues long. CDR3 amino acids: CASSPRDRGHFYNEQFF. CDR3 in DNA: TGTGCCAGCTCACCACGCGACAGGGGTCACTTTTACAATGAGCAGTTCTTC.

The chain joins TRBV13 to TRBJ1-6, with a possible D match to TRBD1 (5 bases). V was shortened by 5 bases and J by 13 bases, with 21 bases between the two germline ends. This CDR3 contains 15 residues. Germline lookup yields CDR1 PRHDT and CDR2 FYEKMQ (reference sequence). The DNA for the CDR3 is TGTGCCAGCAGCCCCCCCGGGGGGGGAGTAACTCCCCTCCACTTT. Protein sequence: CASSPPGGGVTPLHF.

J is TRBJ1-1 and V is TRBV2; no reliable D call. The CDR3 totals 14 residues. From germline, CDR1 is SNHLY and CDR2 FYNNEI. Deletions cut 5 bases from V and 4 bases from J, with 14 bases between. DNA of the CDR3: TGTGCCAGCAGTAGGAGCAGCCCGGGCACTGAAGCTTTCTTT. Translation: CASSRSSPGTEAFF.

This sequence joins TRBV4-2 and TRBJ1-6; D uncertain. Trimming took off 0 bases at V and 0 bases at J, with 15 bases between the two ends. Germline CDR1 and CDR2: LGHNA and YNFKEQ. The CDR3 is made up of 19 amino acids. Written as DNA, the CDR3 is TGTGCCAGCAGCCAAGAGTTGGCAGGCCCAAGCTCCTATAATTCACCCCTCCACTTT. It specifies CASSQELAGPSSYNSPLHF.

The V call is TRBV6-5, the J call TRBJ2-1; 7 bases are shared with TRBD2. The CDR3 length is 16 residues. J gave up 6 bases and V 4 bases, and 12 bases lay outside the gene matches. CDR1 and CDR2 (germline): MNHEY, SVGAGI. CDR3 region: CASSSLTSEVVNEQFF. The DNA for the CDR3 is TGTGCCAGCAGTTCCCTCACTAGCGAGGTGGTCAATGAGCAGTTCTTC.

The chain combines TRBV27 with TRBJ1-1; possible D gene TRBD1, 6 bases. This CDR3 region has 13 residues. V was cut by 6 bases and J by 4 bases, with 12 bases left in between. Germline lookup yields CDR1 MNHEY and CDR2 SMNVEV (reference sequence). The CDR3 loop is CASSLRGFTEAFF. In nucleotides, the CDR3 is TGTGCCAGCAGCCTGAGGGGGTTCACTGAAGCTTTCTTT.

For this clone: Other nucleotide sequences in the sample specify the same CDR3. The V call is TRBV2, the J call TRBJ1-5; tentatively, D is TRBD1 (6 bases). Between the trimmed V and J ends, which lost 3 bases and 7 bases, there was a span of 13 bases. CDR3 length: 14 amino acids. CDR1 is SNHLY and CDR2 is FYNNEI in the germline V gene. This chain's CDR3 is CASSENQGSQPQHF. CDR3 bases: TGTGCCAGCAGTGAGAATCAGGGGTCGCAGCCCCAGCATTTT.

V and J are TRBV6-5 and TRBJ1-2, with 10 nucleotides matching TRBD1. Germline lookup yields CDR1 MNHEY and CDR2 SVGAGI. The CDR3 is made up of 14 amino acids. The junction had 6 bases not matched to a gene; V was cut back by 6 bases and J by 5 bases. The CDR3 DNA reads as TGTGCCAGCAGCCCGACAGGGGGCCCGTATGGCTACACCTTC. This encodes CASSPTGGPYGYTF.

The chain uses TRBV2 and TRBJ1-1; D is possibly TRBD1 (5 bases). V was cut by 2 bases and J by 4 bases, with 8 bases left in between. Germline CDR1 and CDR2: SNHLY and FYNNEI. The CDR3 length is 13 residues. DNA for the CDR3: TGTGCCAGCAGTGAAACCGGGGGCACTGAAGCTTTCTTT. It is translated as CASSETGGTEAFF.

The chain carries TRBV6-5 and TRBJ2-1; a possible D gene is TRBD2 (7 bases). Trimming removed 7 bases from V and 8 bases from J, with 18 bases in between. Germline values: CDR1 MNHEY, CDR2 SVGAGI. This CDR3 contains 14 residues. Here the CDR3 reads CASTQGGGLHEQFF. Written as DNA, the CDR3 is TGTGCCAGCACCCAAGGGGGGGGCCTCCATGAGCAGTTCTTC.

The sample holds one count of this clone. The chain carries TRBV5-1 and TRBJ1-3; D possibly corresponds to TRBD1 (5 bases). Trimming cost V 0 bases and J 2 bases, with 12 bases left between them. Looked up from germline, CDR1 is SGHRS and CDR2 is YFSETQ. The CDR3 sequence is 16 residues long. CDR3 sequence (DNA): TGCGCCAGCAGCTTGGGGCAGGGTGAGACTGGAAACACCATATATTTT. This translates into CASSLGQGETGNTIYF.

This sequence joins TRBV25-1 and TRBJ1-4; TRBD1 matches at 8 bases. This CDR3 spans 15 amino acids. CDR1 and CDR2 from the germline V gene are MGHDK and SYGVNS. V was pared by 3 bases and J by 8 bases, with 8 bases of the junction left unmatched. The CDR3 sequence: CASSDSGGAREKLFF. CDR3 coding DNA: TGTGCCAGCAGTGATTCAGGGGGCGCGAGGGAAAAACTGTTTTTT.

The chain joins TRBV19 to TRBJ2-1, with D possibly being TRBD2 (6 bases). The CDR3 spans 13 residues. Germline V lookup: CDR1 LNHDA, CDR2 SQIVND (reference sequence). The V gene lost 5 bases and the J gene lost 8 bases, with 13 bases spanning the gap. The CDR3 reads CASSLVGGDEQFF. The CDR3 DNA sequence: TGTGCCAGTAGTTTAGTCGGGGGTGATGAGCAGTTCTTC.

The rearrangement uses TRBV3-1 (or the pseudogene TRBV3-2) and TRBJ1-1, with 7 nucleotides matching TRBD1. CDR1 and CDR2 (germline): LGHDT, YNNKEL (reference sequence). Unmatched junction bases numbered 5, after V lost 4 bases and J lost 0 bases. This CDR3 region has 15 residues. This CDR3 is CASSPRDRMNTEAFF. The CDR3 coding sequence is TGTGCCAGCAGCCCGAGGGACAGAATGAACACTGAAGCTTTCTTT.

The J gene is TRBJ2-3, the V gene TRBV27; TRBD2 matches at 9 bases. The CDR3 covers 15 residues. The germline V gene encodes CDR1 MNHEY and CDR2 SMNVEV (reference sequence). V was clipped by 5 bases and J by 2 bases; unmatched bases: 5. The CDR3 DNA reads as TGTGCCAGCAGTCGTAGCGGGAGAAACACAGATACGCAGTATTTT. Its protein is CASSRSGRNTDTQYF.

The CDR3, as DNA: TGTGCCAGCAGGCTATCAGGACAGGGGAGCTCTGGAAACACCATATATTTT. It encodes CASRLSGQGSSGNTIYF. This chain uses TRBV7-9 with TRBJ1-3, with 9 bases lining up with TRBD1. The CDR3 is 17 amino acids. Per germline, CDR1 SEHNR and CDR2 FQNEAQ (reference sequence). V trimming: 6 bases; J trimming: 0 bases; junction bases outside the gene matches: 9.

The rearrangement links TRBV19 to TRBJ1-5; possible D gene TRBD1, 5 bases. Trimming shortened V by 10 bases and J by 0 bases, and 13 bases separated the two germline ends. In germline, CDR1 is LNHDA, CDR2 SQIVND (reference sequence). CDR3 length: 14 residues. For the CDR3, the DNA is TGTGCCACCTCGCCCGGGGGTAGCAATCAGCCCCAGCATTTT. Its protein is CATSPGGSNQPQHF.

This chain joins TRBV9 and TRBJ1-1; the match to TRBD1 covers 10 bases. The CDR3 is 17 residues long. Germline CDR1 SGDLS, CDR2 YYNGEE. J gave up 3 bases and V 3 bases, and 11 bases lay outside the gene matches. The CDR3 DNA reads as TGTGCCAGCAGCGAGGGACAGGGGATTGTCGGACACACTGAAGCTTTCTTT. It translates to CASSEGQGIVGHTEAFF. The variable domain in full, with the rest retrieved from reference TRBV9 and TRBJ1-1, is DSGVTQTPKHLITATGQRVTLRCSPRSGDLSVYWYQQSLDQGLQFLIQYYNGEERAKGNILERFSAQQFPDLHSELNLSSLELGDSALYFCASSEGQGIVGHTEAFFGQGTRLTVV.

V gene TRBV7-6 combines with J gene TRBJ2-1, with TRBD2 identical over 12 bases. The CDR3 is 17 amino acids. Germline V CDR1 and CDR2: SGHVS, FNYEAQ. Unmatched junction bases numbered 7, after V lost 3 bases and J lost 4 bases. The CDR3 sequence is CASSFKTSGSGYNEQFF. CDR3 nucleotide sequence: TGTGCCAGCAGCTTCAAGACTAGCGGGAGCGGGTACAATGAGCAGTTCTTC. Combining the CDR3 with reference TRBV7-6 and TRBJ2-1 gives the whole variable domain GAGVSQSPRYKVTKRGQDVALRCDPISGHVSLYWYRQALGQGPEFLTYFNYEAQQDKSGLPNDRFSAERPEGSISTLTIQRTEQRDSAMYRCASSFKTSGSGYNEQFFGPGTRLTVL.

The chain recombines TRBV6-1 with TRBJ1-2, with TRBD1 as a possible D gene (5 bases). V was trimmed by 2 bases and J by 8 bases, leaving 18 bases between them. CDR1 and CDR2 (germline): MNHNS, SASEGT. The CDR3 totals 15 residues. The CDR3, as DNA: TGTGCCAGCAGTGAATTCTCCTTGCAGGGCGGAGGCTACACCTTC. The encoded protein is CASSEFSLQGGGYTF.

The gene calls are TRBV3-1 (or the pseudogene TRBV3-2) and TRBJ1-1; 10 bases are shared with TRBD1. V gave up 4 bases and J gave up 3 bases; unmatched junction bases: 8. Germline V lookup: CDR1 LGHDT, CDR2 YNNKEL (reference sequence). This CDR3 spans 16 amino acids. CDR3 DNA sequence: TGTGCCAGCAGCCCAGACAGGGGGCGGAGGGACACTGAAGCTTTCTTT. Its translation: CASSPDRGRRDTEAFF.